This T cell receptor beta chain stems from a study of T cell changes during pregnancy in multiple sclerosis. Using immunoSEQ multiplex PCR, the repertoire was profiled, and TCRdb retains in-frame clones only, with some absent. The sample holds 47,000 or so clones, roughly 90% seen once. Germline CDR1 reads SQVTM; CDR2 reads ANQGSEA. V shed 7 bases and J 4 bases; nucleotides not matched to a gene: 11. This CDR3 is built from 15 residues. The chain carries TRBV29-1 and TRBJ2-7; 12 nucleotides line up with TRBD2. Material: peripheral blood, obtained in the first trimester of pregnancy. The sequence was obtained from a female donor with multiple sclerosis, enrolled in a pregnancy study. The CDR3 loop reads CSAGSSGGAFYEQYF. For the CDR3, the DNA is TGCAGCGCCGGATCTAGCGGGGGGGCCTTTTACGAGCAGTACTTC.